One and the same sample provided the 2 T cell receptor beta chains below, sequenced in a study of blood T cell repertoires in COVID-19. Data came from immunoSEQ multiplex PCR; TCRdb stores just in-frame clones and leaves some out. The sample consists of 150,000 to 200,000 clones, under 80% of them appearing once. Sequencing input: PBMCs or T cells enriched from blood (not recorded which). The receptors here all came from a woman between 45 and 65 years old with acute COVID-19.

The V and J genes are TRBV5-1 and TRBJ2-2; TRBD1 aligns across 11 bases. The CDR3 covers 16 residues. Germline assignment: CDR1 SGHRS and CDR2 YFSETQ. V was pared by 3 bases and J by 5 bases, with 6 bases of the junction left unmatched. The CDR3 DNA follows: TGCGCCAGCAGCTCCGGACAGGGGGCGGGAACCGGGGAGCTGTTTTTT. Translated, it gives CASSSGQGAGTGELFF.

The chain links TRBV6-5 to TRBJ1-2, with TRBD1 as a possible D gene (5 bases). V was shortened by 7 bases and J by 4 bases, with 19 bases between the two germline ends. This CDR3 has 15 residues. CDR1 is MNHEY and CDR2 is SVGAGI in the germline V gene. CDR3 DNA: TGTGCCAGCACCTTAGGGAAGGGGTTGGGCTATGGCTACACCTTC. It specifies CASTLGKGLGYGYTF.